One and the same sample provided the 12 T cell receptor beta chains below, sequenced in a study of shared clonotypes between healthy human individuals. Method: immunoSEQ multiplex PCR; TCRdb's copy keeps in-frame clones and lacks some. The sample gives over a million clones, approximately 98.5% of which show up once; about 0.4% is in the top ten. The source material was naive CD4+ T cells sorted from blood. Specified subset: CD45RA+ positively selected. The receptors were sampled from a man aged 25 to 40 in good health.

The chain employs TRBV5-1 and TRBJ2-2, with 15 positions matching TRBD2. The germline CDR1 and CDR2 sequences are SGHRS and YFSETQ. V lost 4 bases and J lost 5; bases outside the gene matches: 6. The CDR3 is made up of 17 amino acids. As DNA, the CDR3 is TGCGCCAGCAGCCCGGGACTAGCGGGAGGACTAACCGGGGAGCTGTTTTTT. It codes for CASSPGLAGGLTGELFF.

The chain recombines TRBV5-1 with TRBJ2-5; D uncertain. The germline V and J ends were trimmed by 5 bases and 4 bases, with 15 bases remaining between them. The germline CDR1 and CDR2 sequences are SGHRS and YFSETQ. The CDR3 covers 14 residues. The CDR3 region is CASSNDRIRETQYF. The CDR3 DNA follows: TGCGCCAGCAGTAACGATCGAATTCGAGAGACCCAGTACTTC.

This clone has just one count. The chain carries TRBV19 and TRBJ2-2; TRBD2 matches 8 bases. From germline, CDR1 is LNHDA and CDR2 SQIVND (reference sequence). V shed 8 bases and J 3 bases; nucleotides not matched to a gene: 11. The CDR3 consists of 16 residues. DNA of the CDR3: TGTGCCAGTTCCGGGGGGGGACCGTGGTACACCGGGGAGCTGTTTTTT. This encodes CASSGGGPWYTGELFF.

Of note for this clone: The same CDR3 is also encoded by other DNA sequences in this sample. The chain employs TRBV5-1 and TRBJ2-7; 7 positions match TRBD1. The junction had 1 base not matched to a gene; V was cut back by 4 bases and J by 3 bases. Germline lookup yields CDR1 SGHRS and CDR2 YFSETQ. CDR3 size: 12 residues. DNA of the CDR3: TGCGCCAGCAGCGACAGGGACTACGAGCAGTACTTC. It is translated as CASSDRDYEQYF. Together with reference TRBV5-1 and TRBJ2-7, the CDR3 gives the full variable domain: KAGVTQTPRYLIKTRGQQVTLSCSPISGHRSVSWYQQTPGQGLQFLFEYFSETQRNKGNFPGRFSGRQFSNSRSEMNVSTLELGDSALYLCASSDRDYEQYFGPGTRLTVT.

As to this clone: Sequence at one end of the junction differs from germline and may be a read error. This rearrangement joins TRBV11-2 to TRBJ2-7; the match to TRBD2 covers 9 bases. CDR1 and CDR2 from the germline V gene are SGHAT and FQNNGV. The CDR3 spans 16 residues. The CDR3 spells CASSPISGSTSHEQYF. The CDR3 region has the DNA TGTGCCAGCAGCCCAATTAGCGGGAGTACCTCCCACGAGCAGTACTTC.

V and J are TRBV5-4 and TRBJ2-1; 10 bases align to TRBD2. V was clipped by 2 bases and J by 7 bases; unmatched bases: 9. Per germline, CDR1 SGHNT and CDR2 YYREEE (reference sequence). The CDR3 is 16 amino acids. The CDR3 DNA reads TGTGCCAGCAGCTTCGAAGCGGGAGGGCCTAGGAATGAGCAGTTCTTC. Translated, it gives CASSFEAGGPRNEQFF.

In regard to this clone: The same CDR3 arises from other DNA sequences in this sample as well. This chain links TRBV20-1 with TRBJ2-7; D gene unclear. The CDR3 length is 11 residues. Germline V gene lookup returns CDR1 DFQATT and CDR2 SNEGSKA (reference sequence). V was cut by 5 bases and J by 2 bases, with 7 bases left in between. CDR3: CSAYRTYEQYF. In DNA, the CDR3 is TGCAGTGCTTACCGAACCTACGAGCAGTACTTC.

The chain has TRBV13 and TRBJ2-5, with D unclear. The V end lost 4 bases, the J end lost 0 bases, and 27 bases lay between the germline ends. The V gene's germline CDR1 is PRHDT and CDR2 FYEKMQ (reference sequence). The CDR3 is 20 amino acids. The DNA for the CDR3 is TGTGCCAGCAGCTCCCCAAAGAGCCCTAGTGCCAGACTTAACCAAGAGACCCAGTACTTC. Translation gives CASSSPKSPSARLNQETQYF.

The rearrangement links TRBV28 to TRBJ1-5; TRBD1 might be the D (6 bases). CDR1 and CDR2 (germline): MDHEN, SYDVKM. The V end was cut by 6 bases, the J end by 1 base, with 13 bases between. The CDR3 extends over 15 amino acids. The CDR3 DNA follows: TGTGCCAGCAGCGAGGACAGTCTCAGCAATCAGCCCCAGCATTTT. Its protein product is CASSEDSLSNQPQHF.

CDR3 DNA sequence: TGTGCCAGCAGCTTAGGGGGACTAGCGGATACCGGGGAGCTGTTTTTT. Translating it yields CASSLGGLADTGELFF. The chain is built from TRBV11-3 and TRBJ2-2; 11 nucleotides align to TRBD2. The V and J ends lost 1 base and 5 bases, in that order; junction bases with no gene match: 3. Germline V gene lookup returns CDR1 SGHNT and CDR2 YENEEA. This CDR3 spans 16 amino acids.

This clone has a single count. The J gene is TRBJ2-7, the V gene TRBV13; TRBD2 matches at 8 bases. The trim removed 4 bases at V and 1 base at J, leaving 3 bases unmatched. The V gene's germline CDR1 is PRHDT and CDR2 FYEKMQ (reference sequence). The CDR3 is 14 residues long. CDR3 sequence reads: CASSSSGSSYEQYF. The CDR3 DNA reads TGTGCCAGCAGCTCGAGCGGGAGTTCCTACGAGCAGTACTTC. Combining the CDR3 with reference TRBV13 and TRBJ2-7 gives the whole variable domain AAGVIQSPRHLIKEKRETATLKCYPIPRHDTVYWYQQGPGQDPQFLISFYEKMQSDKGSIPDRFSAQQFSDYHSELNMSSLELGDSALYFCASSSSGSSYEQYFGPGTRLTVT.

The chain combines TRBV6-5 with TRBJ2-7; the match to TRBD1 covers 7 bases. This CDR3 comprises 15 residues. After removal of 5 bases from V and 7 bases from J, the junction contained 14 bases not matched to a gene. Germline loops: CDR1 MNHEY, CDR2 SVGAGI. The CDR3 spells CASSQGDRALWEQYF. The DNA of the CDR3 is TGTGCCAGCAGTCAAGGCGACAGGGCATTGTGGGAGCAGTACTTC.